Shown below are 30 T cell receptor beta chains from a single sample sequenced in a study of regulatory T cells in long-lasting Graves disease. TCR beta libraries were built with iRepertoire HTBI primers and Arm-PCR of CDR3 regions. TCRdb independently ran MiXCR on the multiplex PCR reads; one entry per CDR3 protein. The sample includes about 210,000 distinct CDR3 sequences, 15% to 20% of them seen just once. Noted time point: newly diagnosed GD, antithyroid drugs for less than 3 months. Following extraction of RNA from PBMCs, that RNA was used to make the TCR library. Separately, the same data were catalogued under a study of T cells in Graves' hyperthyroidism and ophthalmopathy.

Sequences were derived from peripheral blood mononuclear cells (PBMCs), sampled at new diagnosis, from a patient treated with antithyroid drugs. All receptors derive from a woman younger than 45 with Graves disease.

In this sample, this clonotype turned up many times. The chain has TRBV18 and TRBJ1-1; tentatively, D is TRBD1 (6 bases). CDR1 and CDR2 (germline): KGHSH, LQKENI. The CDR3 sequence is 14 residues long. Trimming removed 3 bases from V and 0 bases from J, with 8 bases in between. CDR3 coding DNA: TGTGCCAGCTCACCCGACAGGATGAACACTGAAGCTTTCTTT. Translation: CASSPDRMNTEAFF.

This clonotype was seen a handful of times. This chain uses TRBV4-1 with TRBJ1-1; perhaps TRBD1 as D (5 bases). V was shortened by 0 bases and J by 6 bases, with 11 bases between the two germline ends. The germline CDR1 and CDR2 sequences are MGHRA and YSYEKL. This CDR3 is 14 amino acids long. CDR3 sequence: CASSQDGGIAEAFF. In DNA form, the CDR3 reads TGCGCCAGCAGCCAAGATGGGGGGATCGCTGAAGCTTTCTTT.

The V gene is TRBV27, the J gene TRBJ2-1; D possibly corresponds to TRBD2 (6 bases). The CDR3 spans 14 residues. Between the trimmed V and J ends, which lost 6 bases and 3 bases, there was a span of 12 bases. Looked up from germline, CDR1 is MNHEY and CDR2 is SMNVEV (reference sequence). CDR3: CASSLGLYYNEQFF. The CDR3 DNA follows: TGTGCCAGCAGCCTGGGACTTTACTACAATGAGCAGTTCTTC.

This sequence joins TRBV19 and TRBJ2-3; TRBD2 is a possible D gene (5 bases). Germline loops: CDR1 LNHDA, CDR2 SQIVND (reference sequence). The length of the CDR3 is 15 residues. Trimming took off 7 bases at V and 5 bases at J, with 19 bases between the two ends. CDR3: CASTIGTGSGDTQYF. Here the CDR3 DNA reads TGTGCCAGTACCATCGGTACGGGATCGGGAGATACGCAGTATTTT. Complete variable domain (other parts from reference TRBV19 and TRBJ2-3): DGGITQSPKYLFRKEGQNVTLSCEQNLNHDAMYWYRQDPGQGLRLIYYSQIVNDFQKGDIAEGYSVSREKKESFPLTVTSAQKNPTAFYLCASTIGTGSGDTQYFGPGTRLTVL.

Ten or more counts support this clonotype. The rearrangement links TRBV18 to TRBJ1-3; 8 bases are a match to TRBD1. J gave up 8 bases and V 3 bases, and 9 bases lay outside the gene matches. CDR3 length equals 15 residues. Germline V gene sequence: CDR1 KGHSH, CDR2 LQKENI. CDR3 in amino acids: CASSPLDRAGDTIYF. CDR3 coding DNA: TGTGCCAGCTCACCGTTGGACAGGGCGGGGGACACCATATATTTT.

This clonotype occurred many times. The chain links TRBV13 to TRBJ1-4; 7 bases match TRBD1. The V and J ends lost 5 bases and 4 bases, in that order; junction bases with no gene match: 7. This CDR3 spans 15 amino acids. The germline CDR1 and CDR2 sequences are PRHDT and FYEKMQ (reference sequence). In nucleotides, the CDR3 is TGTGCCAGCAGCGGCCGGGACAGAGTTAATGAAAAACTGTTTTTT. It encodes CASSGRDRVNEKLFF.

This clonotype was picked up many times. The gene calls are TRBV30 and TRBJ2-3; D is perhaps TRBD2 (7 bases). This CDR3 region has 15 residues. Per germline, CDR1 GTSNPN and CDR2 SVGIG (reference sequence). Trimming stripped 4 bases from V and 5 bases from J, with 19 bases between. The CDR3 protein is CAWTLRGGGRDTQYF. CDR3 bases: TGTGCCTGGACCCTAAGGGGGGGGGGCAGAGATACGCAGTATTTT.

In its sample, this clonotype was seen many times. V gene TRBV10-3 combines with J gene TRBJ2-7, with TRBD1 matching over 10 bases. This CDR3 region has 16 residues. CDR1 and CDR2 from the germline V gene are ENHRY and SYGVKD. J gave up 2 bases and V 4 bases, and 8 bases lay outside the gene matches. Here the CDR3 reads CAISGSGTGDAYEQYF. The CDR3 nucleotides read TGTGCCATCAGTGGATCCGGGACAGGGGATGCCTACGAGCAGTACTTC.

Concerning this clonotype itself: A single base is all that separates this from a far larger clone, so a read error is likely. The V gene is TRBV2, the J gene TRBJ2-7; TRBD1 matches 7 bases. The germline V gene encodes CDR1 SNHLY and CDR2 FYNNEI. V shed 5 bases and J 7 bases; nucleotides not matched to a gene: 8. The CDR3 is made up of 13 amino acids. The CDR3 spells CASSSDRPNEQYF. The CDR3, as DNA: TGTGCCAGCAGTTCGGACAGGCCCAATGAGCAGTACTTC.

The gene calls are TRBV30 and TRBJ2-5; 8 bases line up with TRBD2. Trimming cost V 0 bases and J 5 bases; bases outside gene matches: 11. This CDR3 spans 16 amino acids. The V gene's germline CDR1 is GTSNPN and CDR2 SVGIG (reference sequence). The CDR3 coding sequence is TGTGCCTGGAGTGTAGAAGCGGGAGTGGCGGGGGAGACCCAGTACTTC. This codes for CAWSVEAGVAGETQYF. Full variable domain (missing parts from reference TRBV30 and TRBJ2-5): SQTIHQWPATLVQPVGSPLSLECTVEGTSNPNLYWYRQAAGRGLQLLFYSVGIGQISSEVPQNLSASRPQDRQFILSSKKLLLSDSGFYLCAWSVEAGVAGETQYFGPGTRLLVL.

This clonotype was seen repeatedly, ten times or more. The chain couples TRBV27 to TRBJ2-1, with a weak D call TRBD2 (5 bases). V shed 1 base and J shed 6 bases, with 13 bases lying between them. This CDR3 has 15 residues. Germline V gives CDR1 MNHEY, CDR2 SMNVEV (reference sequence). CDR3 coding DNA: TGTGCCAGCAGTTTATTCGGGGTCCCGGGCAATGAGCAGTTCTTC. Translated: CASSLFGVPGNEQFF.

This clonotype came up a few times. This chain connects TRBV7-3 to TRBJ2-3; no firm D call. The V gene's germline CDR1 is SGHTA and CDR2 FQGTGA. The CDR3 has 14 residues. The germline V and J ends were trimmed by 2 bases and 9 bases, with 15 bases remaining between them. CDR3 sequence reads: CASSLEMAAGTQYF. In DNA form, the CDR3 reads TGTGCCAGCAGCTTAGAGATGGCCGCCGGGACGCAGTATTTT.

This clonotype showed up just a few times. V is TRBV19 and J is TRBJ2-7; 12 bases agree with TRBD2. The CDR3 runs 17 residues. Looked up from germline, CDR1 is LNHDA and CDR2 is SQIVND (reference sequence). With 2 bases clipped from V and 0 bases from J, the junction kept 5 bases outside the gene matches. CDR3: CASSIYRLAGVSYEQYF. The CDR3 nucleotides are TGTGCCAGTAGTATATACCGACTAGCGGGGGTCTCCTACGAGCAGTACTTC.

About this clonotype: It differs at one base from a far larger clone, so likely a read error. This chain links TRBV28 with TRBJ1-2, with D possibly TRBD1 on 6 matching bases. The CDR3 totals 14 residues. Trimming left V 7 bases short and J 4 bases short, with 16 bases between. Germline loops: CDR1 MDHEN, CDR2 SYDVKM. The CDR3 reads CASTSRGGGYGYTF. CDR3 in DNA: TGTGCCAGCACCTCAAGAGGGGGGGGCTATGGCTACACCTTC.

This chain connects TRBV20-1 to TRBJ2-7; 8 bases map to TRBD1. V shed 6 bases, J shed 6 bases, and the junction held 13 bases outside the gene matches. The CDR3 contains 14 residues. The V gene's germline CDR1 is DFQATT and CDR2 SNEGSKA (reference sequence). The CDR3 is CSARRQGQAGEQYF. As DNA, the CDR3 is TGCAGTGCACGCCGACAGGGGCAGGCTGGCGAGCAGTACTTC.

This clonotype was recorded at least ten times. The CDR3 DNA follows: TGCGCCAGCAGCTTGGGGGACGGGAACTATGGCTACACCTTC. This encodes CASSLGDGNYGYTF. The chain recombines TRBV5-1 with TRBJ1-2; TRBD1 is a possible D gene (5 bases). The germline V gene has CDR1 SGHRS and CDR2 YFSETQ. Trimming pared 0 bases from V and 2 bases from J, leaving 8 bases between. CDR3 size: 14 residues.

This clonotype occurred many times. With a much larger clone just one base away, this may be a read error. The chain uses TRBV5-5 and TRBJ1-3; D call uncertain. This CDR3 is 16 amino acids long. V was trimmed by 4 bases and J by 0 bases, leaving 14 bases between them. Germline V gene data show CDR1 as SGHKS and CDR2 as YYEKEE (reference sequence). The CDR3 nucleotides are TGTGCCAGCAGCGTAGAGCCGGGCTACTCTGGAAACACCATATATTTT. It is translated as CASSVEPGYSGNTIYF.

The CDR3 bases are TGTGCCAGCAGCGCTACACGGGGGCAAGAGACCCAGTACTTC. Translation gives CASSATRGQETQYF. The chain links TRBV11-3 to TRBJ2-5, with D possibly matching TRBD2 (6 bases). Germline CDR1 SGHNT, CDR2 YENEEA. The length of the CDR3 is 14 residues. V dropped 5 bases and J dropped 2 bases, with 12 bases sitting between them.

This clonotype was seen ten or more times. This chain joins TRBV19 and TRBJ1-5; D ambiguous. This CDR3 spans 12 amino acids. The V and J ends lost 3 bases and 6 bases respectively, with 6 bases between them. Germline V gene data show CDR1 as LNHDA and CDR2 as SQIVND (reference sequence). The CDR3 here is CASSMGVQPQHF. DNA for the CDR3: TGTGCCAGTAGTATGGGAGTTCAGCCCCAGCATTTT.

The table lists this clonotype with many counts. This chain uses TRBV30 with TRBJ2-3; TRBD2 agrees at 9 bases. V lost 4 bases to trimming and J lost 0 bases; unmatched junction nucleotides: 8. The CDR3 loop spans 16 amino acids. The germline gives CDR1 GTSNPN, CDR2 SVGIG (reference sequence). The CDR3 here is CAWTLSAGGSTDTQYF. CDR3 bases: TGTGCCTGGACCCTATCAGCGGGAGGTAGCACAGATACGCAGTATTTT. Filled out from reference TRBV30 and TRBJ2-3, the complete variable domain reads SQTIHQWPATLVQPVGSPLSLECTVEGTSNPNLYWYRQAAGRGLQLLFYSVGIGQISSEVPQNLSASRPQDRQFILSSKKLLLSDSGFYLCAWTLSAGGSTDTQYFGPGTRLTVL.

This clonotype appeared a few times. J is TRBJ1-5 and V is TRBV19; unclear D gene. Germline CDR1 is LNHDA and CDR2 is SQIVND (reference sequence). CDR3 length equals 14 residues. The V gene lost 7 bases and the J gene lost 4 bases, with 14 bases spanning the gap. The CDR3 spells CASKVLAQNQPQHF. The CDR3 DNA reads as TGTGCCAGTAAAGTGTTGGCACAGAATCAGCCCCAGCATTTT.

This clonotype was recorded at least ten times. CDR3 DNA sequence: TGTGCCAGCAGGGAGAGTGAAGCTTTCTTT. As protein: CASRESEAFF. The chain uses TRBV12-3 or TRBV12-4 and TRBJ1-1, with no clear D. V gave up 6 bases and J gave up 7 bases, with 6 bases separating them. CDR3 length: 10 amino acids.

This clonotype occurred many times. The V gene is TRBV6-2 or TRBV6-3, the J gene TRBJ1-2; D not certain. CDR1 and CDR2 (germline): MNHEY, SVGEGT. Trimming cost V 7 bases and J 4 bases, with 7 bases left between them. The CDR3 sequence is 11 residues long. This CDR3 reads CASTGIYGYTF. DNA of the CDR3: TGTGCCAGCACGGGGATCTATGGCTACACCTTC.

At least ten counts were recorded for this clonotype. The chain combines TRBV27 with TRBJ2-2, with a weak D call TRBD1 (6 bases). The CDR3 covers 16 residues. Germline CDR1 is MNHEY and CDR2 is SMNVEV (reference sequence). V was pared by 3 bases and J by 1 base, with 12 bases between. DNA of the CDR3: TGTGCCAGCAGTTTTCTGACAGGCCTGAACACCGGGGAGCTGTTTTTT. Amino acids: CASSFLTGLNTGELFF.

This clonotype has at least ten counts. For the CDR3, the DNA is TGCGCCAGCAGCCAAGCGACAGGGGCTGGGGACTACACCTTC. Encoded protein: CASSQATGAGDYTF. This chain connects TRBV4-1 to TRBJ1-2, with 8 bases lining up with TRBD1. Germline-derived CDR1 and CDR2 are MGHRA and YSYEKL. V dropped 1 base and J dropped 10; count of bases not matched to a gene: 8. The CDR3 length is 14 residues.

V gene TRBV6-5 combines with J gene TRBJ1-3; tentatively, D is TRBD1 (5 bases). CDR1 and CDR2 from the germline V gene are MNHEY and SVGAGI. The CDR3 is 15 residues long. The V gene lost 0 bases and the J gene lost 2 bases, with 8 bases spanning the gap. The DNA for the CDR3 is TGTGCCAGCAGTTACTCAGGGGTACCTGGAAACACCATATATTTT. Protein: CASSYSGVPGNTIYF.

This clonotype has at least ten counts. V and J are TRBV20-1 and TRBJ1-1; D gene uncertain. V shed 4 bases and J shed 1 base, with 16 bases lying between them. CDR3 length: 15 amino acids. The germline V gene has CDR1 DFQATT and CDR2 SNEGSKA (reference sequence). The CDR3 nucleotides read TGCAGTGCTACTAATCCCGGGAACCCGAACACTGAAGCTTTCTTT. Residues: CSATNPGNPNTEAFF.

There are many counts of this clonotype. The CDR3 DNA follows: TGTGCCAGCAGACACCGGGACGACTATGGCTACACCTTC. Translating it yields CASRHRDDYGYTF. The chain links TRBV28 to TRBJ1-2; D is perhaps TRBD1 (5 bases). CDR1 MDHEN and CDR2 SYDVKM come from the germline V gene. The V gene lost 6 bases and the J gene lost 3 bases, with 11 bases spanning the gap. The CDR3 is made up of 13 amino acids.

As to this clonotype: With a far larger clone one base away, a read error is the likely cause. V gene TRBV11-3 combines with J gene TRBJ1-1; D is undetermined. Germline CDR1 reads SGHNT; CDR2 reads YENEEA. The CDR3 is 16 residues long. CDR3 nucleotides: TGTGCCAGCAGCTTTAGTGAGGGTTCCTTGAACACTGAAGCTTCCTTT. Protein: CASSFSEGSLNTEASF.

This clonotype came up a few times. This rearrangement joins TRBV12-3 or TRBV12-4 to TRBJ2-6; D gene unclear. The CDR3 sequence is 16 residues long. The V gene lost 6 bases and the J gene lost 2 bases, with 14 bases spanning the gap. CDR3 nucleotides: TGTGCCAGCAGCCTTGGGTTGAAAACTGGGGCCAACGTCCTGACTTTC. Protein product: CASSLGLKTGANVLTF.